This section outlines one T cell receptor beta chain sequence together with its context. V was cut by 4 bases and J by 1 base, with 20 bases left in between. Germline V gene sequence: CDR1 SGHDT, CDR2 YYEEEE. The CDR3 length is 18 residues. This entry belongs to a study of shared clonotypes between healthy human individuals. Genomic DNA per cell subset filled all wells of several immunoSEQ plates. Method: immunoSEQ multiplex PCR; TCRdb's copy keeps in-frame clones and lacks some. The sample carries 1,100,000 or so clones, roughly 74% recorded once. This clonotype originated in a man aged 18 to 30 in good health. Some clones in this sample may be carry-over from other donors' samples. The chain has TRBV5-6 and TRBJ2-2; TRBD1 is a possible D gene (6 bases). Sequencing input: memory CD4+ T cells from PBMCs. Subset here: CD45RA-negative fraction. The chain's CDR3 is CASSLAGGEILNTGELFF. CDR3 coding DNA: TGTGCCAGCAGCCTGGCTGGGGGCGAGATTCTGAACACCGGGGAGCTGTTTTTT.